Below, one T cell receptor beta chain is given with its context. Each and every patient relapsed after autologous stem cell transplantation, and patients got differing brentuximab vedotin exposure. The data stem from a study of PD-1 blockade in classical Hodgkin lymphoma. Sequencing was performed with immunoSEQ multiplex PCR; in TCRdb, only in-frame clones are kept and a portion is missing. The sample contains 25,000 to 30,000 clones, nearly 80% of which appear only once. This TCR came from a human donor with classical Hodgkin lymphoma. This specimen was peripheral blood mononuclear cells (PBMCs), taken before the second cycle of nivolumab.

CDR3 protein: CATRSGGEIYNEQFF. The CDR3 DNA reads as TGTGCCACCCGTAGCGGGGGGGAGATCTACAATGAGCAGTTCTTC. The J gene is TRBJ2-1, the V gene TRBV2; 11 bases fit TRBD2. The CDR3 is 15 amino acids. Germline assignment: CDR1 SNHLY and CDR2 FYNNEI. The junction had 8 bases not matched to a gene; V was cut back by 10 bases and J by 3 bases.